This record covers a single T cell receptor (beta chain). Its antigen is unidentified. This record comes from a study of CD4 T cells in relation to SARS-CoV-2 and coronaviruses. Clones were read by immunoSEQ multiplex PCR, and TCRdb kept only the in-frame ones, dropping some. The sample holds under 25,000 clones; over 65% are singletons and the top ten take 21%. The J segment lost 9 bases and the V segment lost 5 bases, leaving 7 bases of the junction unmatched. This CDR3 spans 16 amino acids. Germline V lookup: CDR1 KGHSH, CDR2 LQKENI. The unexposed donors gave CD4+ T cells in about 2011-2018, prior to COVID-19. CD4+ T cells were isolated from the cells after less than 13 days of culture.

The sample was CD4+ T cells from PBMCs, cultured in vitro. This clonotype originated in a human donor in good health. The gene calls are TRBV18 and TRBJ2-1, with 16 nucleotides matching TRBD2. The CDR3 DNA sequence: TGTGCCAGCTCATCCGGGACTAGCGGGGGGGCCGTTGAGCAGTTCTTC. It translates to CASSSGTSGGAVEQFF. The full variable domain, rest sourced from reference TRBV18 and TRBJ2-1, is NAGVMQNPRHLVRRRGQEARLRCSPMKGHSHVYWYRQLPEEGLKFMVYLQKENIIDESGMPKERFSAEFPKEGPSILRIQQVVRGDSAAYFCASSSGTSGGAVEQFFGPGTRLTVL.